Following are 16 T cell receptor beta chains from one sample sequenced in a study of early T cells in non-severe SARS-CoV-2 infection (dated by TCRdb to 2020 to 2022). Library preparation employed 5' RACE. Sequencing used a NextSeq 500. TCRdb itself trimmed the public reads at Q25 with fastp, ran MiXCR and retained productive beta chains. Each entry merges the rows of one CDR3 protein and shows their most common DNA and genes. This sample is represented by roughly 24,000 distinct CDR3 sequences; about 3.8% of them were singletons. In total, the top ten clones hold roughly 5.4% of the sample. Material for sequencing was whole blood. The receptor source for this set is an adult who was a healthcare worker with PCR-confirmed SARS-CoV-2 infection or an uninfected control (not recorded which).

This clonotype showed up many times. The V gene is TRBV7-6, the J gene TRBJ1-1, with D possibly being TRBD1 (6 bases). The V end was cut by 2 bases, the J end by 0 bases, with 10 bases between. Germline V gene lookup returns CDR1 SGHVS and CDR2 FNYEAQ. The CDR3 loop spans 15 amino acids. CDR3 sequence (DNA): TGTGCCAGCAGCTTACAGGGGCACATGAACACTGAAGCTTTCTTT. This translates into CASSLQGHMNTEAFF.

This clonotype has a count of ten or more. The gene calls are TRBV2 and TRBJ1-2; TRBD1 aligns across 8 bases. Germline-derived CDR1 and CDR2 are SNHLY and FYNNEI. The CDR3 spans 17 residues. V shed 8 bases, J shed 8 bases, and the junction held 22 bases outside the gene matches. The CDR3 is CASLLKRLNQGAPGYTF. CDR3 coding DNA: TGTGCCAGCTTACTAAAGCGCCTAAATCAGGGGGCACCCGGCTACACCTTC. The full variable domain, rest sourced from reference TRBV2 and TRBJ1-2, is EPEVTQTPSHQVTQMGQEVILRCVPISNHLYFYWYRQILGQKVEFLVSFYNNEISEKSEIFDDQFSVERPDGSNFTLKIRSTKLEDSAMYFCASLLKRLNQGAPGYTFGSGTRLTVV.

This clonotype is judged medium-sized. This chain's CDR3 is CASSFLGPPNNEQFF. The CDR3 region has the DNA TGCGCCAGCAGCTTTCTGGGGCCACCAAACAATGAGCAGTTCTTC. J is TRBJ2-1 and V is TRBV5-1, with TRBD1 as a possible D gene (5 bases). Germline V lookup: CDR1 SGHRS, CDR2 YFSETQ. CDR3 length equals 15 residues. V lost 2 bases and J lost 5, with 14 bases in between.

This clonotype was counted many times. The gene calls are TRBV9 and TRBJ2-2; either TRBD1 or TRBD2 may supply D (5 bases each). V was trimmed by 1 base and J by 2 bases, leaving 12 bases between them. The CDR3 is 16 residues long. CDR1 is SGDLS, CDR2 YYNGEE, per germline. The CDR3 region has the DNA TGTGCCAGCAGCGTATATGGGACCCCAAACACCGGGGAGCTGTTTTTT. Protein sequence: CASSVYGTPNTGELFF.

There are many counts of this clonotype. The chain recombines TRBV28 with TRBJ2-5, with a weak D call TRBD2 (6 bases). The V end was cut by 6 bases, the J end by 1 base, with 9 bases between. CDR3 length equals 13 residues. In germline, CDR1 is MDHEN, CDR2 SYDVKM. CDR3 sequence (DNA): TGTGCCAGCAGGGGAGGCAGCCAAGAGACCCAGTACTTC. Its translation: CASRGGSQETQYF.

At least ten counts were recorded for this clonotype. This chain links TRBV10-1 with TRBJ2-1; D gene ambiguous. The germline V and J ends were trimmed by 7 bases and 0 bases, with 7 bases remaining between them. CDR1 and CDR2 from the germline V gene are WNHNN and SYGVQD (reference sequence). The CDR3 is 13 amino acids. The CDR3 here is CASIPFSYNEQFF. As DNA, the CDR3 is TGCGCCAGCATCCCGTTCTCCTACAATGAGCAGTTCTTC.

This clonotype showed up just a few times. V and J are TRBV12-5 and TRBJ1-2; D is possibly TRBD1 (5 bases). The germline V and J ends were trimmed by 3 bases and 1 base, with 18 bases remaining between them. Germline V gives CDR1 LGHNT, CDR2 FRNRAP. CDR3 length: 17 amino acids. CDR3 sequence: CASGFSQGTMVNYGYTF. CDR3 in DNA: TGTGCTAGTGGTTTTTCCCAAGGGACGATGGTTAACTATGGCTACACCTTC.

In its sample, this clonotype is medium-sized. The V gene is TRBV27, the J gene TRBJ1-5; D is possibly TRBD1 (6 bases). The CDR3 covers 16 residues. V lost 6 bases to trimming and J lost 6 bases, with 21 bases between them. Germline CDR1 MNHEY, CDR2 SMNVEV (reference sequence). The CDR3 nucleotides read TGTGCCAGCAGCCTGATGACAGGCCGCCAGGGTCAGCCCCAGCATTTT. Translated, it gives CASSLMTGRQGQPQHF.

This clonotype was seen many times. The CDR3 sequence is CASSAQPGEAFF. DNA of the CDR3: TGTGCCAGCAGCGCTCAGCCAGGGGAAGCTTTCTTT. The chain has TRBV7-9 and TRBJ1-1; D may be TRBD1 (5 bases). This CDR3 is built from 12 residues. Germline V gives CDR1 SEHNR, CDR2 FQNEAQ (reference sequence). Trimming stripped 5 bases from V and 8 bases from J, with 12 bases between.

In its sample, this clonotype was seen many times. The chain recombines TRBV3-1 with TRBJ2-7; 7 nucleotides agree with TRBD2. This CDR3 has 14 amino acids. The J segment lost 2 bases and the V segment lost 1 base, leaving 2 bases of the junction unmatched. Germline CDR1 and CDR2: LGHDT and YNNKEL (reference sequence). Written as DNA, the CDR3 is TGTGCCAGCAGCCAAGTGCGGGGGACCTACGAGCAGTACTTC. Translating gives CASSQVRGTYEQYF.

This clonotype was seen more than once but under ten times. The V call is TRBV25-1, the J call TRBJ2-3; TRBD2 might be the D (5 bases). V lost 3 bases and J 2 bases, leaving 9 bases between the germline ends. The CDR3 extends over 14 amino acids. The germline gives CDR1 MGHDK, CDR2 SYGVNS. The chain's CDR3 is CASSERASTDTQYF. CDR3 sequence (DNA): TGTGCCAGCAGTGAGCGGGCATCCACAGATACGCAGTATTTT.

This clonotype was seen more than once but under ten times. The V call is TRBV30, the J call TRBJ2-3; 12 nucleotides match TRBD1. CDR1 GTSNPN and CDR2 SVGIG come from the germline V gene (reference sequence). Trimming removed 1 base from V and 6 bases from J; junction bases left unmatched: 5. The CDR3 length is 15 residues. Here the CDR3 DNA reads TGTGCCTGGAGTGCGGGACAGGGGGCTTGGGATACGCAGTATTTT. Its translation: CAWSAGQGAWDTQYF.

This clonotype was observed many times. The V gene is TRBV2, the J gene TRBJ1-2; D not certain. Germline V gives CDR1 SNHLY, CDR2 FYNNEI. Deletions cut 7 bases from V and 6 bases from J, with 12 bases between. The CDR3 is 12 residues long. The CDR3: CASTPRTHGYTF. The CDR3 DNA is TGTGCCAGCACCCCTAGGACCCATGGCTACACCTTC.

This clonotype came up many times. The V gene is TRBV18, the J gene TRBJ1-2; TRBD1 is a possible D gene (6 bases). CDR1 is KGHSH and CDR2 is LQKENI in the germline V gene. This CDR3 spans 14 amino acids. V was shortened by 6 bases and J by 6 bases, with 17 bases between the two germline ends. This CDR3 is CASSPRQASDGYTF. For the CDR3, the DNA is TGTGCCAGCTCCCCTCGACAGGCGTCGGATGGCTACACCTTC. The full variable domain, its missing parts supplied by reference TRBV18 and TRBJ1-2, is NAGVMQNPRHLVRRRGQEARLRCSPMKGHSHVYWYRQLPEEGLKFMVYLQKENIIDESGMPKERFSAEFPKEGPSILRIQQVVRGDSAAYFCASSPRQASDGYTFGSGTRLTVV.

This clonotype occurred many times. The J gene is TRBJ2-3, the V gene TRBV4-3; a weak D match, TRBD2 (5 bases). This CDR3 spans 16 amino acids. Germline CDR1 is LGHNA and CDR2 is YSLEER. Trimming cost V 0 bases and J 2 bases, with 12 bases left between them. The CDR3 nucleotides read TGCGCCAGCAGCCAAGAAAGCGGCCACCACACAGATACGCAGTATTTT. It translates to CASSQESGHHTDTQYF.

This clonotype was recorded many times. The chain carries TRBV11-2 and TRBJ1-5, with a tentative D call TRBD1 (6 bases). Trimming took off 1 base at V and 3 bases at J, with 16 bases between the two ends. Germline CDR1 SGHAT, CDR2 FQNNGV. This CDR3 spans 17 amino acids. The CDR3 DNA sequence: TGTGCCAGCAGCTTAGTACAGGGCGAGATGGTCAATCAGCCCCAGCATTTT. Amino acid sequence: CASSLVQGEMVNQPQHF.